Presented here are 22 T cell receptor beta chains from one specimen sequenced in a study of T cells in Graves' hyperthyroidism and ophthalmopathy. The CDR3 regions of TCR beta were amplified from RNA transcripts. The HTBI primer set was used in a first-round RT-PCR of the TCR CDR3. TCRdb redid the calling of the multiplex PCR reads with MiXCR, one entry per CDR3 protein. The top ten hold about 53% of the sample, which has 450,000 to 500,000 distinct CDR3 sequences, around a fifth seen once. The specimen sequenced was blood. The origin of the receptors is a woman between 70 and 85 years old with Graves' ophthalmopathy.

This chain joins TRBV20-1 and TRBJ2-2, with D possibly being TRBD2 (6 bases). Germline V gene sequence: CDR1 DFQATT, CDR2 SNEGSKA (reference sequence). The CDR3 consists of 14 residues. Trimming removed 6 bases from V and 0 bases from J, with 11 bases in between. The DNA for the CDR3 is TGCAGTGCCTTCGGGACTCCGAACACCGGGGAGCTGTTTTTT. This codes for CSAFGTPNTGELFF.

There are a few counts of this clonotype. The rearrangement links TRBV29-1 to TRBJ2-5; no clear D. The V gene's germline CDR1 is SQVTM and CDR2 ANQGSEA. The CDR3 covers 12 residues. V was clipped by 4 bases and J by 5 bases, with 11 bases between them. CDR3 residues: CSVVESGETQYF. The CDR3 bases are TGCAGCGTTGTGGAGTCTGGGGAGACCCAGTACTTC.

The sample holds a few counts of this clonotype. The rearrangement uses TRBV5-6 and TRBJ2-3; D is possibly TRBD2 (6 bases). The V end lost 2 bases, the J end lost 0 bases, and 13 bases lay between the germline ends. Per germline, CDR1 SGHDT and CDR2 YYEEEE. The CDR3 spans 16 residues. This CDR3 reads CASSFPRGGSTDTQYF. The CDR3 region has the DNA TGTGCCAGCAGCTTTCCGAGGGGAGGAAGCACAGATACGCAGTATTTT. Combining the CDR3 with reference TRBV5-6 and TRBJ2-3 gives the whole variable domain DAGVTQSPTHLIKTRGQQVTLRCSPKSGHDTVSWYQQALGQGPQFIFQYYEEEERQRGNFPDRFSGHQFPNYSSELNVNALLLGDSALYLCASSFPRGGSTDTQYFGPGTRLTVL.

The chain is built from TRBV12-3 or TRBV12-4 and TRBJ2-3, with D uncertain. The CDR3 has 15 amino acids. Trimming removed 9 bases from V and 1 base from J, with 17 bases in between. CDR3 sequence reads: CASSYQATRTDTQYF. In nucleotides, the CDR3 is TGTGCCAGTTCCTACCAAGCGACTCGCACAGATACGCAGTATTTT.

This clonotype has just a few counts. The chain has TRBV3-1 and TRBJ2-7; no clear D gene. CDR1 is LGHDT, CDR2 YNNKEL, per germline (reference sequence). Trimming pared 0 bases from V and 4 bases from J, leaving 13 bases between. CDR3 length: 15 amino acids. The CDR3 coding sequence is TGTGCCAGCAGCCAAGAAAGATGGGATTCGTACGAGCAGTACTTC. The encoded protein is CASSQERWDSYEQYF.

This clonotype was observed at least ten times. The chain employs TRBV6-1 and TRBJ1-2; D is perhaps TRBD1 (6 bases). The CDR3 has 14 residues. The V gene lost 1 base and the J gene lost 3 bases, with 9 bases spanning the gap. Germline V gene sequence: CDR1 MNHNS, CDR2 SASEGT. Here the CDR3 DNA reads TGTGCCAGCAGTGAAGGGGGGGCAGACTATGGCTACACCTTC. It is translated as CASSEGGADYGYTF.

This clonotype was seen many times. The gene calls are TRBV12-3 or TRBV12-4 and TRBJ2-5; TRBD2 might be the D (7 bases). This CDR3 has 13 residues. V gave up 5 bases and J gave up 4 bases, with 11 bases separating them. CDR3 bases: TGTGCCAGCAGTGGACAGCGGGGAGAGACCCAGTACTTC. Translated: CASSGQRGETQYF.

In this sample, this clonotype turned up many times. The J gene is TRBJ1-3, the V gene TRBV28; the D is unclear. V gave up 5 bases and J gave up 2 bases, with 16 bases separating them. The CDR3 extends over 16 amino acids. Per germline, CDR1 MDHEN and CDR2 SYDVKM. The CDR3 loop reads CASSPISRSPGNTIYF. The CDR3 DNA sequence: TGTGCCAGCAGTCCAATATCCCGCTCTCCTGGAAACACCATATATTTT.

The chain recombines TRBV6-1 with TRBJ1-2; 10 bases agree with TRBD1. Germline V gene sequence: CDR1 MNHNS, CDR2 SASEGT. The CDR3 runs to 14 residues. Trimming cost V 5 bases and J 7 bases; bases outside gene matches: 7. CDR3 in DNA: TGTGCCAGCAGTAATGGGGACAGGGGCTTTGGCTACACCTTC. Translated: CASSNGDRGFGYTF.

CDR3 nucleotides: TGTGCCAGCAGTTACGTGACCCTAGCGGGAGGGTTTCCAGATACGCAGTATTTT. Encoded protein: CASSYVTLAGGFPDTQYF. This chain connects TRBV12-3 or TRBV12-4 to TRBJ2-3, with 12 bases matching TRBD2. The CDR3 length is 18 residues. Trimming removed 4 bases from V and 4 bases from J; junction bases left unmatched: 12.

The chain combines TRBV3-1 with TRBJ2-2, with a possible D match to TRBD2 (5 bases). Germline lookup yields CDR1 LGHDT and CDR2 YNNKEL (reference sequence). This CDR3 is 15 amino acids long. Trimming pared 3 bases from V and 5 bases from J, leaving 13 bases between. The CDR3 loop is CASSQAIAPTGELFF. In DNA, the CDR3 is TGTGCCAGCAGCCAGGCAATAGCGCCAACCGGGGAGCTGTTTTTT.

This clonotype appeared many times. V is TRBV12-3 or TRBV12-4 and J is TRBJ1-4; D is undetermined. V was shortened by 1 base and J by 8 bases, with 2 bases between the two germline ends. The CDR3 is 11 residues long. Here the CDR3 DNA reads TGTGCCAGCAGTTTAGTCGAAAAACTGTTTTTT. The encoded protein is CASSLVEKLFF.

This clonotype was seen only a few times. The chain links TRBV28 to TRBJ1-2, with D hard to call. Germline CDR1 reads MDHEN; CDR2 reads SYDVKM. Trimming cost V 8 bases and J 7 bases, with 2 bases left between them. The CDR3 runs 8 residues. CDR3 region: CASSGYTF. CDR3 in DNA: TGTGCCAGCTCTGGCTACACCTTC.

This chain joins TRBV2 and TRBJ1-1; no definite D call. Trimming took 7 bases from V and 2 from J, leaving 14 bases between them. This CDR3 has 14 amino acids. Germline V gives CDR1 SNHLY, CDR2 FYNNEI. CDR3 DNA: TGTGCCAGCATTCCCTTAAATGTAAACACTGAAGCTTTCTTT. Protein sequence: CASIPLNVNTEAFF.

This clonotype was detected ten times or more. The chain links TRBV2 to TRBJ1-2; perhaps TRBD1 as D (6 bases). The CDR3 has 17 residues. Between the trimmed V and J ends, which lost 7 bases and 5 bases, there was a span of 26 bases. Germline lookup yields CDR1 SNHLY and CDR2 FYNNEI. DNA of the CDR3: TGTGCCAGCACCCTCAATTGGGGGCGAAGTGTTTGGTATGGCTACACCTTC. Translating it yields CASTLNWGRSVWYGYTF.

Many counts were recorded for this clonotype. V is TRBV20-1 and J is TRBJ2-7, with 8 bases aligning to TRBD1. The CDR3 has 13 residues. Germline V lookup: CDR1 DFQATT, CDR2 SNEGSKA (reference sequence). V lost 6 bases, J lost 6 bases, and 10 bases stayed unmatched. The CDR3 DNA reads TGCAGTGCCCACTCGAGGACAGGGCTCGAGCAGTACTTC. It translates to CSAHSRTGLEQYF.

This clonotype has just a few counts. Here the CDR3 DNA reads TGTGCCAGCAGCTCTCCCACGGGACTAGCGGGAGGCCGATACAATGAGCAGTTCTTC. Translation gives CASSSPTGLAGGRYNEQFF. The chain has TRBV7-2 and TRBJ2-1; 15 nucleotides line up with TRBD2. CDR1 and CDR2 from the germline V gene are SGHTA and FQGNSA. This CDR3 has 19 residues. V shed 4 bases, J shed 4 bases, and the junction held 11 bases outside the gene matches.

The table lists this clonotype with many counts. The chain has TRBV11-2 and TRBJ2-1; perhaps TRBD2 as D (5 bases). The germline V gene encodes CDR1 SGHAT and CDR2 FQNNGV. Trimming pared 2 bases from V and 6 bases from J, leaving 20 bases between. CDR3 size: 17 residues. DNA for the CDR3: TGTGCCAGCAGCTTACTACCCGGGATAGCGCAGTTCAATGAGCAGTTCTTC. This gives the protein CASSLLPGIAQFNEQFF.

In its sample, this clonotype was seen once. The germline gene is not matched at one end of the junction; a read error may be the cause. The chain couples TRBV5-6 to TRBJ2-1; D not certain. This CDR3 is 14 amino acids long. Germline CDR1 is SGHDT and CDR2 is YYEEEE. This chain's CDR3 is CAGSWVEGTHEQFF. CDR3 DNA: TGTGCCGGCAGCTGGGTGGAAGGAACGCATGAGCAGTTCTTC.

The chain uses TRBV30 and TRBJ2-5; D not resolved. This CDR3 is 11 amino acids long. Trimming took off 0 bases at V and 2 bases at J, with 1 base between the two ends. Germline-derived CDR1 and CDR2 are GTSNPN and SVGIG (reference sequence). CDR3 in amino acids: CAWSVQETQYF. The CDR3 DNA follows: TGTGCCTGGAGTGTTCAAGAGACCCAGTACTTC.

The chain is built from TRBV7-9 and TRBJ1-3, with unresolved D. This CDR3 spans 12 amino acids. In germline, CDR1 is SEHNR, CDR2 FQNEAQ (reference sequence). V lost 5 bases and J 6 bases, leaving 8 bases between the germline ends. CDR3 in amino acids: CASSHTKNTIYF. Written as DNA, the CDR3 is TGTGCCAGCAGCCACACGAAAAACACCATATATTTT.

This clonotype came up a few times. V is TRBV5-1 and J is TRBJ2-1; D could derive from TRBD1 or TRBD2 (5 bases each). V was clipped by 0 bases and J by 8 bases, with 12 bases between them. CDR3 size: 14 residues. The germline V gene has CDR1 SGHRS and CDR2 YFSETQ. CDR3 residues: CASSLAGAFDEQFF. CDR3 DNA: TGCGCCAGCAGCTTGGCCGGGGCTTTCGATGAGCAGTTCTTC.